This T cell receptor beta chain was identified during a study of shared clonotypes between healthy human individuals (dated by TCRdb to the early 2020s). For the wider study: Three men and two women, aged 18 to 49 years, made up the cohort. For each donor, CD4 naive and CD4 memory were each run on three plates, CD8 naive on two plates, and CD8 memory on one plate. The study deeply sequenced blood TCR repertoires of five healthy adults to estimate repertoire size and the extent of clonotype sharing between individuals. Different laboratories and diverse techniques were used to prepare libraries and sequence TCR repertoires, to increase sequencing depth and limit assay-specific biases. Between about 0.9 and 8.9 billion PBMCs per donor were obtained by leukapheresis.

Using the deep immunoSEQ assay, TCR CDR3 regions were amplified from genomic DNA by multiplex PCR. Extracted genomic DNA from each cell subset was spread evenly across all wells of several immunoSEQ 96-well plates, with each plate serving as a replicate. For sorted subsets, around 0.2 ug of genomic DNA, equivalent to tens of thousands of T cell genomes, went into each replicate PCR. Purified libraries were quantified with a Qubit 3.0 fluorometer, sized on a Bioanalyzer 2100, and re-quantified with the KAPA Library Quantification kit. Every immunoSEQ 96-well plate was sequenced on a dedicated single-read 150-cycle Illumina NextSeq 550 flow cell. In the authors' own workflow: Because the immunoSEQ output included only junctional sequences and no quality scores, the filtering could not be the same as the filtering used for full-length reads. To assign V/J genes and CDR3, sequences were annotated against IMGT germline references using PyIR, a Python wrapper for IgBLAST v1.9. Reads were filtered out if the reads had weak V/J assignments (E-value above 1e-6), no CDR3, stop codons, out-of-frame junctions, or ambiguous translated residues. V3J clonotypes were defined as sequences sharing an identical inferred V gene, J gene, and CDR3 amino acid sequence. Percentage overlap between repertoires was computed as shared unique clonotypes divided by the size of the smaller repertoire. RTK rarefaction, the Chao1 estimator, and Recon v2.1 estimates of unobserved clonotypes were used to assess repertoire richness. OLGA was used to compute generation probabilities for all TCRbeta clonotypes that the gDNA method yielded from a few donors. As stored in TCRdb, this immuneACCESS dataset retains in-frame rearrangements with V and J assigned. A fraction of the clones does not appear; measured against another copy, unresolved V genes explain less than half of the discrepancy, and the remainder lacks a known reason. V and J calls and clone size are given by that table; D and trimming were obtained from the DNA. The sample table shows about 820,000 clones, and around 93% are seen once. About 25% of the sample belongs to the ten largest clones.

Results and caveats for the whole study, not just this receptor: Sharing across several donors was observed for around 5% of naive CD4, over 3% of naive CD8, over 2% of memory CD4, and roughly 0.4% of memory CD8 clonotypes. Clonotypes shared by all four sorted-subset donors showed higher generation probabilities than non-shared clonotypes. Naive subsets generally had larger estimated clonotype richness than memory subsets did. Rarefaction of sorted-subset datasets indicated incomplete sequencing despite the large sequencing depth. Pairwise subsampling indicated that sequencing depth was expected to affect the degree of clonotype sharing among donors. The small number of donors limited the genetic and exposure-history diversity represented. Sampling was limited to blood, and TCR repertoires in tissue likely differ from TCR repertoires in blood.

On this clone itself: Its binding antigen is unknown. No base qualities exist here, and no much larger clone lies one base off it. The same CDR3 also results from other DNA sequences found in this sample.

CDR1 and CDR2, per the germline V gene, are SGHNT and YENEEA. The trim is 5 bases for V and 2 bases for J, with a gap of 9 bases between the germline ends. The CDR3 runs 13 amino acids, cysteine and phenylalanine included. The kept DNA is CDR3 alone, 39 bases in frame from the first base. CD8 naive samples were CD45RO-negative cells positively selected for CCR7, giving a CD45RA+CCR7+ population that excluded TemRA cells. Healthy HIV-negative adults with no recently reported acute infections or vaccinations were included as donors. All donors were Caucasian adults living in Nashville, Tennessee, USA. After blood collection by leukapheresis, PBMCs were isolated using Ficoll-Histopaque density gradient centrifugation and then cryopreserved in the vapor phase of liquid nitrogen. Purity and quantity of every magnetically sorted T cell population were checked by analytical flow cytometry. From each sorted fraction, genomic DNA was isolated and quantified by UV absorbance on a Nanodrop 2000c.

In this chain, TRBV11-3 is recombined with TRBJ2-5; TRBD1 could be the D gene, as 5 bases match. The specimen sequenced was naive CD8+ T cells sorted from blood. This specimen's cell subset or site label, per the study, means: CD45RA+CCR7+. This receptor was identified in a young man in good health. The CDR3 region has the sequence CASSPDSQETQYF. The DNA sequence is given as TGTGCCAGCAGCCCCGACAGTCAAGAGACCCAGTACTTC.